This T cell receptor beta chain originates from a study of T cells in Graves' hyperthyroidism and ophthalmopathy. This clonotype appeared many times. Researchers took RNA transcripts and amplified the TCR beta CDR3 regions from them. The TCR CDR3 was amplified in a first-round RT-PCR using the HTBI primer set. TCRdb reanalysed the multiplex PCR reads using MiXCR and keeps one entry per CDR3 protein. Among about 610,000 distinct CDR3 sequences listed, just over 45% were seen once. Looked up from germline, CDR1 is SEHNR and CDR2 is FQNEAQ (reference sequence). The junction had 7 bases not matched to a gene; V was cut back by 4 bases and J by 7 bases. The CDR3 is 15 residues long.

The receptor comes from a young woman with Graves' hyperthyroidism. The sample was peripheral blood or thyroid tissue (not recorded which). The rearrangement joins TRBV7-9 to TRBJ2-7; 13 nucleotides line up with TRBD2. The CDR3 loop is CASSSGLAGAREQYF. The CDR3, as DNA: TGTGCCAGCAGCTCAGGACTAGCGGGAGCTCGGGAGCAGTACTTC.